The 23 T cell receptor beta chains given below trace back to one sample, sequenced in a study of PD-1 blockade in mismatch repair-deficient tumors. Clones were read by immunoSEQ multiplex PCR, and TCRdb kept only the in-frame ones, dropping some. The repertoire consists of 50,000 to 75,000 clones, with about 91% occurring once and the leading ten covering 11% to 15%. Here the sequenced sample was peripheral blood, taken 52 weeks after starting pembrolizumab. All receptors derive from an adult with mismatch repair-deficient cancer.

The V and J genes are TRBV1 and TRBJ2-5; whether TRBD2, the table's D call, matches the DNA was not checked. TRBV1 is flagged as a pseudogene. The length of the CDR3 is 16 residues. The CDR3 nucleotides are TGCACCAGCAGCCAAGTCCGGCTAGCGGGAGGGGAGACCCAGTACTTC. This sequence encodes CTSSQVRLAGGETQYF.

The chain employs TRBV5-1 and TRBJ2-2; 7 nucleotides agree with TRBD1. The V gene end was trimmed by 0 bases and the J gene end by 6 bases; junction bases not matched to a gene: 5. Germline CDR1 and CDR2: SGHRS and YFSETQ. The CDR3 runs to 15 residues. CDR3 nucleotide sequence: TGCGCCAGCAGCTTGGCCCTCACAGGGGCCGGGGAGCTGTTTTTT. Protein product: CASSLALTGAGELFF.

The chain employs TRBV6-5 and TRBJ1-4, with 9 bases lining up with TRBD1. The V gene end was trimmed by 0 bases and the J gene end by 5 bases; junction bases not matched to a gene: 4. Germline V gene sequence: CDR1 MNHEY, CDR2 SVGAGI. This CDR3 spans 16 amino acids. CDR3 amino acids: CASSYSTGTGNEKLFF. In nucleotides, the CDR3 is TGTGCCAGCAGTTACTCGACCGGGACAGGGAATGAAAAACTGTTTTTT.

The chain recombines TRBV5-4 with TRBJ2-1, with D uncertain. Trimming removed 1 base at V and 4 bases at J, with 9 bases between. The germline V gene has CDR1 SGHNT and CDR2 YYREEE (reference sequence). There are 14 residues in the CDR3. CDR3 sequence: CASSLLGPYNEQFF. The DNA of the CDR3 is TGTGCCAGCAGCTTGTTAGGGCCTTACAATGAGCAGTTCTTC.

J is TRBJ2-2 and V is TRBV7-6, with TRBD1 identical over 8 bases. The V segment lost 3 bases and the J segment 6 bases; nucleotides outside the gene matches: 6. CDR1 and CDR2 from the germline V gene are SGHVS and FNYEAQ. The CDR3 covers 15 residues. The CDR3 DNA sequence: TGTGCCAGCAGCTTCTTACAGGGGGTGGCCGGGGAGCTGTTTTTT. Translation gives CASSFLQGVAGELFF.

The rearrangement joins TRBV27 to TRBJ2-3, with unresolved D. CDR3 length: 15 residues. CDR1 and CDR2 (germline): MNHEY, SMNVEV (reference sequence). V was cut by 6 bases and J by 3 bases, with 16 bases left in between. Here the CDR3 DNA reads TGTGCCAGCAGAATTAAGGCTAGGCTGACAGATACGCAGTATTTT. Its protein is CASRIKARLTDTQYF.

The chain links TRBV4-1 to TRBJ2-1; D is possibly TRBD2 (6 bases). This CDR3 comprises 16 residues. Germline CDR1 and CDR2: MGHRA and YSYEKL. The ends were cut back, 0 bases at V and 3 bases at J, with 12 bases in the middle. Here the CDR3 DNA reads TGCGCCAGCAGCCAAGATCTAGCGTCTCTCTACAATGAGCAGTTCTTC. Its protein product is CASSQDLASLYNEQFF.

V is TRBV4-3 and J is TRBJ1-2, with D possibly being TRBD1 (5 bases). Germline CDR1 and CDR2: LGHNA and YSLEER. V was pared by 1 base and J by 5 bases, with 11 bases between. The CDR3 has 14 amino acids. CDR3 region: CASSQGRQLYGYTF. CDR3 coding DNA: TGCGCCAGCAGCCAAGGTAGACAGCTTTATGGCTACACCTTC.

This chain joins TRBV7-9 and TRBJ2-2; D remains ambiguous. CDR3 size: 13 residues. The germline CDR1 and CDR2 sequences are SEHNR and FQNEAQ (reference sequence). V lost 10 bases and J 5 bases, leaving 14 bases between the germline ends. CDR3 protein: CATRLVPTGELFF. The CDR3 bases are TGTGCCACCAGACTCGTTCCTACCGGGGAGCTGTTTTTT. Drawing the rest from reference TRBV7-9 and TRBJ2-2, the complete variable domain is DTGVSQNPRHKITKRGQNVTFRCDPISEHNRLYWYRQTLGQGPEFLTYFQNEAQLEKSRLLSDRFSAERPKGSFSTLEIQRTEQGDSAMYLCATRLVPTGELFFGEGSRLTVL.

V and J are TRBV5-5 and TRBJ2-1; 7 bases map to TRBD1. CDR1 and CDR2 from the germline V gene are SGHKS and YYEKEE (reference sequence). V shed 3 bases, J shed 3 bases, and the junction held 3 bases outside the gene matches. The CDR3 contains 14 residues. The CDR3 protein is CASSWAGGYNEQFF. DNA of the CDR3: TGTGCCAGCAGCTGGGCAGGGGGCTACAATGAGCAGTTCTTC.

The chain employs TRBV2 and TRBJ2-7, with D perhaps TRBD2 (5 bases). This CDR3 comprises 12 residues. Looked up from germline, CDR1 is SNHLY and CDR2 is FYNNEI. CDR3 in DNA: TGTGCGATAAGAGGGTTATCCTACGAGCAGTACTTC. Its protein is CAIRGLSYEQYF.

This chain uses TRBV7-2 with TRBJ2-5, with 8 nucleotides matching TRBD1. CDR1 and CDR2 from the germline V gene are SGHTA and FQGNSA. The CDR3 covers 13 residues. V gave up 2 bases and J gave up 4 bases; unmatched junction bases: 0. The CDR3 reads CASSLTGGETQYF. The CDR3 DNA follows: TGTGCCAGCAGCTTAACAGGGGGAGAGACCCAGTACTTC.

The chain combines TRBV6-5 with TRBJ1-1; no firm D call. The CDR3 runs to 10 residues. Deletions cut 5 bases from V and 4 bases from J, with 2 bases between. Germline assignment: CDR1 MNHEY and CDR2 SVGAGI. CDR3: CASSGTEAFF. DNA of the CDR3: TGTGCCAGCAGTGGCACTGAAGCTTTCTTT.

CDR3 nucleotide sequence: TGTGCCAGCAGCTTATTGGAGTCCCCCCACTACGAGCAGTACTTC. It translates to CASSLLESPHYEQYF. The chain uses TRBV7-9 and TRBJ2-7; D is ambiguous. CDR3 length equals 15 residues. CDR1 SEHNR and CDR2 FQNEAQ come from the germline V gene (reference sequence). V lost 2 bases and J 3 bases, leaving 14 bases between the germline ends.

The J gene is TRBJ1-1, the V gene TRBV5-1; D gene ambiguous. Between the trimmed V and J ends, which lost 4 bases and 0 bases, there was a span of 22 bases. Germline assignment: CDR1 SGHRS and CDR2 YFSETQ. The CDR3 consists of 18 residues. The CDR3 is CASSPYLGRVRVNTEAFF. The CDR3 DNA sequence: TGCGCCAGCAGCCCTTATTTGGGTAGGGTAAGGGTGAACACTGAAGCTTTCTTT.

The chain links TRBV7-9 to TRBJ1-2; weak D call: TRBD1 (5 bases). Germline CDR1 and CDR2: SEHNR and FQNEAQ (reference sequence). V was pared by 5 bases and J by 6 bases, with 13 bases between. CDR3 length: 13 residues. This CDR3 reads CASSLGTADGYTF. The CDR3 coding sequence is TGTGCCAGCAGCCTGGGGACCGCCGATGGCTACACCTTC.

The rearrangement uses TRBV30 and TRBJ2-5; the match to TRBD1 covers 7 bases. Germline-derived CDR1 and CDR2 are GTSNPN and SVGIG (reference sequence). V dropped 3 bases and J dropped 5; count of bases not matched to a gene: 6. This CDR3 contains 13 residues. CDR3 sequence: CAWSEQGWETQYF. CDR3 DNA sequence: TGTGCCTGGAGCGAACAGGGGTGGGAGACCCAGTACTTC.

The chain combines TRBV29-1 with TRBJ2-7, with 12 bases matching TRBD1. CDR1 SQVTM and CDR2 ANQGSEA come from the germline V gene. The CDR3 covers 17 residues. The trim removed 4 bases at V and 3 bases at J, leaving 13 bases unmatched. CDR3 sequence reads: CSVADPGQGAFYYEQYF. The CDR3 coding sequence is TGCAGCGTTGCTGACCCGGGACAGGGGGCTTTCTACTACGAGCAGTACTTC.

The table lists this clone with many counts. V usage is TRBV10-2 and J usage is TRBJ2-1; 7 positions match TRBD1. The CDR3 sequence is 13 residues long. Germline values: CDR1 WSHSY, CDR2 SAAADI. J gave up 14 bases and V 0 bases, and 7 bases lay outside the gene matches. CDR3 bases: TGCGCCAGCAGTGAGTCGGTCAGGGGGACCAAGTTCTTC. Amino acids: CASSESVRGTKFF.

The CDR3 bases are TGTGCCAGTAGCCCCTGGGACAGGGTCGAGAATGAGCAGTTCTTC. It encodes CASSPWDRVENEQFF. The rearrangement joins TRBV19 to TRBJ2-1; the match to TRBD1 covers 9 bases. CDR1 LNHDA and CDR2 SQIVND come from the germline V gene (reference sequence). The CDR3 runs to 15 residues. Trimming at V came to 6 bases and at J to 7 bases, leaving 10 bases not matched to a gene. Based on the CDR3 plus reference TRBV19 and TRBJ2-1, the full variable domain is DGGITQSPKYLFRKEGQNVTLSCEQNLNHDAMYWYRQDPGQGLRLIYYSQIVNDFQKGDIAEGYSVSREKKESFPLTVTSAQKNPTAFYLCASSPWDRVENEQFFGPGTRLTVL.

This sequence joins TRBV19 and TRBJ2-7; the match to TRBD1 covers 9 bases. CDR1 LNHDA and CDR2 SQIVND come from the germline V gene (reference sequence). The CDR3 is made up of 15 amino acids. V was clipped by 5 bases and J by 5 bases; unmatched bases: 10. The CDR3 reads CASSPRDREIDEQYF. The CDR3 nucleotides read TGTGCCAGTAGTCCCCGGGACAGGGAAATCGACGAGCAGTACTTC.

The chain recombines TRBV9 with TRBJ2-5; possible D gene TRBD2, 5 bases. The length of the CDR3 is 15 residues. V gave up 1 base and J gave up 2 bases, with 12 bases separating them. The germline V gene has CDR1 SGDLS and CDR2 YYNGEE. The DNA of the CDR3 is TGTGCCAGCAGCGTACGAGGGAGATCACAAGAGACCCAGTACTTC. Its protein product is CASSVRGRSQETQYF.

The J gene is TRBJ2-2, the V gene TRBV6-5; D is unclear. This CDR3 has 13 residues. CDR1 and CDR2 from the germline V gene are MNHEY and SVGAGI. Trimming left V 4 bases short and J 3 bases short, with 6 bases between. CDR3 sequence (DNA): TGTGCCAGCAGTTTAGGTTACACCGGGGAGCTGTTTTTT. This codes for CASSLGYTGELFF.